This record looks at one TCR beta chain sequence and its context. Living in 24 US areas, the participants were between about 18 and 100 years of age. The V end lost 4 bases, the J end lost 4 bases, and 13 bases lay between the germline ends. Germline assignment: CDR1 MNHEY and CDR2 SMNVEV (reference sequence). The CDR3 is made up of 15 amino acids. The sample originates from a study of blood T cell repertoires in COVID-19. Across the study: Italy, Spain and the United States were the sources of the convalescent and acute COVID-19 samples.

Authors' analysis steps: Reference gene primer amplification gave estimated nucleated cell counts. Profiled with immunoSEQ multiplex PCR; TCRdb holds only in-frame clones, not every one. Clone size and the V and J calls come from that table; the DNA yielded D and trimming. The table has a few hundred thousand clones, about nine tenths seen once. This clonotype originated in a woman between 45 and 60 years old who had been exposed to COVID-19. The V gene is TRBV27, the J gene TRBJ2-2, with D maybe TRBD1 (6 bases). The sequencing sample was made of PBMCs or T cells enriched from blood (not recorded which). The CDR3 sequence: CASSSTGVSTGELFF. DNA for the CDR3: TGTGCCAGCAGTTCGACAGGAGTTAGCACCGGGGAGCTGTTTTTT.